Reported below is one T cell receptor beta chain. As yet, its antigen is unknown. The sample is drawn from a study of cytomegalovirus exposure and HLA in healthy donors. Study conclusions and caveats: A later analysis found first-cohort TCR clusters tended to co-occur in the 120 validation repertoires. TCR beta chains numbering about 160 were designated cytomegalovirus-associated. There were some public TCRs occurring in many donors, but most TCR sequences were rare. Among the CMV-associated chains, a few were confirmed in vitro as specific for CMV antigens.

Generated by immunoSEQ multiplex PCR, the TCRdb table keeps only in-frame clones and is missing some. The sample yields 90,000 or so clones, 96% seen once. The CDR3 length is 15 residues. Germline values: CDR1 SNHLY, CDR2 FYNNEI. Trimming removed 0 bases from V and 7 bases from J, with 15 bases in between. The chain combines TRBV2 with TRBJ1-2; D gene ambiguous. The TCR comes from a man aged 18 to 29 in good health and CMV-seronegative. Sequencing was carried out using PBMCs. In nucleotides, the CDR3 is TGTGCCAGCAGTGAAGCGCTCCGGGGAGCGGCTGGCTACACCTTC. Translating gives CASSEALRGAAGYTF.